This T cell receptor beta chain stems from a study of blood T cell repertoires in COVID-19. Study information: From the United States, Italy and Spain came samples of acute and convalescent COVID-19.

This CDR3 has 15 amino acids. V dropped 1 base and J dropped 2 bases, with 11 bases sitting between them. The germline V gene has CDR1 SGHTA and CDR2 FQGNSA. Clones were read by immunoSEQ multiplex PCR, and TCRdb kept only the in-frame ones, dropping some. This sample has more than 75,000 clones; 85% occur once, and the top ten carry about 15%. Sequenced material: peripheral blood. The V gene is TRBV7-2, the J gene TRBJ1-2, with D maybe TRBD1 (5 bases). The TCR comes from a woman in her 70s with acute or convalescent COVID-19. CDR3 in DNA: TGTGCCAGCAGCTTAGGGGTCGGGGGGAACTATGGCTACACCTTC. Translated, it gives CASSLGVGGNYGYTF. The complete variable domain, with remaining parts taken from reference TRBV7-2 and TRBJ1-2, reads GAGVSQSPSNKVTEKGKDVELRCDPISGHTALYWYRQSLGQGLEFLIYFQGNSAPDKSGLPSDRFSAERTGGSVSTLTIQRTQQEDSAVYLCASSLGVGGNYGYTFGSGTRLTVV.